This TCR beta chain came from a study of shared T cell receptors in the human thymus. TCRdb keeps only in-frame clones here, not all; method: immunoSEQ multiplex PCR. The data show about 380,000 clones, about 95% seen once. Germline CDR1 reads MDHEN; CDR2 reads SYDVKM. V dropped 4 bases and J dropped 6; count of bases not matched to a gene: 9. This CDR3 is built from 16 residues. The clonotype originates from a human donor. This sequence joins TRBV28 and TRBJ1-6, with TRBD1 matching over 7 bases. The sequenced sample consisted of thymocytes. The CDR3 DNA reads TGTGCCAGCAGTTCCCGGGGACAGCAACTTAATTCACCCCTCCACTTT. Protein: CASSSRGQQLNSPLHF.